The 27 T cell receptor beta chains below all came from one sample that was sequenced in a study of cytomegalovirus exposure and HLA in healthy donors. The PCR made use of 60 Vbeta and 13 Jbeta primers. Only in-frame clones appear in the TCRdb table, and some are missing; sequencing was by immunoSEQ multiplex PCR. The table has about 130,000 clones, 70% to 85% seen once. Source material: PBMCs. The receptors were gathered from a boy younger than 18 in good health and CMV-seronegative.

The chain links TRBV11-3 to TRBJ2-7; TRBD1 matches at 8 bases. After removal of 5 bases from V and 6 bases from J, the junction contained 12 bases not matched to a gene. The V gene's germline CDR1 is SGHNT and CDR2 YENEEA. This CDR3 has 15 residues. As DNA, the CDR3 is TGTGCCAGCAGCCTCCCGACAGGGGATAACCCCGAGCAGTACTTC. It translates to CASSLPTGDNPEQYF.

This clone appeared once. The chain employs TRBV9 and TRBJ2-7, with TRBD2 matching over 10 bases. CDR3 length equals 18 residues. Germline CDR1 is SGDLS and CDR2 is YYNGEE. The CDR3 loop is CATKPCGLAGAKSYEQYF. The CDR3 nucleotides read TGTGCTACCAAACCTTGTGGGCTAGCGGGAGCGAAAAGCTACGAGCAGTACTTC.

This clone showed up just a few times. The chain has TRBV5-5 and TRBJ1-4; 7 nucleotides line up with TRBD1. The V gene's germline CDR1 is SGHKS and CDR2 YYEKEE (reference sequence). V dropped 4 bases and J dropped 7; count of bases not matched to a gene: 4. The CDR3 is made up of 13 amino acids. The CDR3: CASSPWTGEKLFF. In DNA form, the CDR3 reads TGTGCCAGCAGCCCATGGACAGGTGAAAAACTGTTTTTT.

The V call is TRBV25-1, the J call TRBJ2-7, with D hard to call. Per the germline V gene, CDR1 is MGHDK and CDR2 is SYGVNS. The CDR3 sequence is 13 residues long. V dropped 2 bases and J dropped 7 bases, with 12 bases sitting between them. The CDR3 reads CASSEGHLREQYF. The CDR3 DNA follows: TGTGCCAGCAGTGAAGGGCACCTAAGGGAGCAGTACTTC.

The V gene is TRBV19, the J gene TRBJ2-7, with 7 bases aligning to TRBD1. Germline-derived CDR1 and CDR2 are LNHDA and SQIVND (reference sequence). The CDR3 sequence is 15 residues long. V shed 4 bases, J shed 1 base, and the junction held 7 bases outside the gene matches. For the CDR3, the DNA is TGTGCCAGTAGTACTGACCCGGGACAGTCCTACGAGCAGTACTTC. Its protein product is CASSTDPGQSYEQYF. Full variable domain (outside the CDR3, taken from reference TRBV19 and TRBJ2-7): DGGITQSPKYLFRKEGQNVTLSCEQNLNHDAMYWYRQDPGQGLRLIYYSQIVNDFQKGDIAEGYSVSREKKESFPLTVTSAQKNPTAFYLCASSTDPGQSYEQYFGPGTRLTVT.

Comments on this clone: The same CDR3 also results from other DNA sequences found in this sample. The V call is TRBV4-2, the J call TRBJ2-4; D perhaps matches TRBD2 (5 bases). The V end lost 0 bases, the J end lost 6 bases, and 12 bases lay between the germline ends. The CDR3 runs to 15 residues. CDR1 is LGHNA, CDR2 YNFKEQ, per germline. CDR3 protein: CASSQEGLGLNIQYF. DNA for the CDR3: TGTGCCAGCAGCCAAGAGGGATTAGGACTAAACATTCAGTACTTC.

J is TRBJ2-7 and V is TRBV25-1; D uncertain. V was cut by 4 bases and J by 9 bases, with 10 bases left in between. The CDR3 is made up of 11 amino acids. CDR1 is MGHDK and CDR2 is SYGVNS in the germline V gene. In nucleotides, the CDR3 is TGTGCCAGCAGTGCCTATAATGTGCAGTACTTC. This sequence encodes CASSAYNVQYF.

This clone was detected only a few times. The DNA for the CDR3 is TGTGCCAGCAGTTACTTGGTAGCGGGTATCTACGAGCAGTACTTC. Translated, it gives CASSYLVAGIYEQYF. The chain couples TRBV6-5 to TRBJ2-7, with 7 bases fitting TRBD2. This CDR3 is 15 amino acids long. Germline loops: CDR1 MNHEY, CDR2 SVGAGI. The J segment lost 3 bases and the V segment lost 1 base, leaving 6 bases of the junction unmatched.

The chain has TRBV4-2 and TRBJ1-1; 8 positions match TRBD1. Trimming cost V 0 bases and J 6 bases; bases outside gene matches: 6. The CDR3 loop spans 15 amino acids. Per germline, CDR1 LGHNA and CDR2 YNFKEQ. The chain's CDR3 is CASSQEESGGPEAFF. CDR3 nucleotide sequence: TGTGCCAGCAGCCAAGAGGAATCAGGGGGCCCTGAAGCTTTCTTT.

The rearrangement uses TRBV18 and TRBJ2-3, with 7 bases identical to TRBD2. CDR3 length equals 15 residues. Germline CDR1 reads KGHSH; CDR2 reads LQKENI. Trimming removed 3 bases from V and 8 bases from J; junction bases left unmatched: 11. The CDR3 sequence: CASSPSERPGGTQYF. The CDR3, as DNA: TGTGCCAGCTCACCGTCAGAACGACCGGGGGGTACGCAGTATTTT.

J is TRBJ2-7 and V is TRBV30; D unresolved. With 0 bases removed from V and 0 bases from J, the gap between germline ends came to 6 bases. Germline CDR1 is GTSNPN and CDR2 is SVGIG (reference sequence). This CDR3 contains 13 residues. CDR3 protein: CAWSVDISYEQYF. In nucleotides, the CDR3 is TGTGCCTGGAGTGTAGACATCTCCTACGAGCAGTACTTC.

The chain uses TRBV4-2 and TRBJ2-2, with TRBD1 matching 7 bases. The CDR3 is 15 residues long. Unmatched junction bases numbered 7, after V lost 3 bases and J lost 6 bases. Germline V lookup: CDR1 LGHNA, CDR2 YNFKEQ. The CDR3 DNA sequence: TGTGCCAGCAGCCACCCGGGACAGAGGTCCGGGGAGCTGTTTTTT. Translating gives CASSHPGQRSGELFF.

V gene TRBV7-3 combines with J gene TRBJ2-3; TRBD2 might be the D (5 bases). This CDR3 is built from 13 residues. Germline CDR1 and CDR2: SGHTA and FQGTGA. Trimming took 3 bases from V and 3 from J, leaving 7 bases between them. The CDR3 DNA reads TGTGCCAGCAGCTTCGGGATAACAGATACGCAGTATTTT. As protein: CASSFGITDTQYF.

The rearrangement uses TRBV30 and TRBJ2-5; the D gene is possibly TRBD2 (5 bases). The CDR3 has 18 amino acids. Deletions cut 0 bases from V and 4 bases from J, with 24 bases between. Germline V gene lookup returns CDR1 GTSNPN and CDR2 SVGIG (reference sequence). CDR3: CAWSVGFAGLSVRETQYF. The CDR3 coding sequence is TGTGCCTGGAGTGTAGGTTTTGCGGGCCTGTCGGTGAGAGAGACCCAGTACTTC.

The rearrangement joins TRBV10-2 to TRBJ2-7, with a tentative D call TRBD2 (5 bases). The CDR3 length is 15 residues. Germline values: CDR1 WSHSY, CDR2 SAAADI. The V end was cut by 8 bases, the J end by 2 bases, with 19 bases between. The CDR3 loop reads CASQTSQRTPYEQYF. CDR3 bases: TGCGCCAGCCAGACCTCCCAGCGGACCCCCTACGAGCAGTACTTC.

The gene calls are TRBV7-9 and TRBJ1-4, with D possibly being TRBD1 (5 bases). CDR1 is SEHNR, CDR2 FQNEAQ, per germline (reference sequence). The CDR3 sequence is 14 residues long. The germline V and J ends were trimmed by 5 bases and 8 bases, with 15 bases remaining between them. The CDR3 DNA sequence: TGTGCCAGCAGCCCACCGCAGGGTTGGGAAAAACTGTTTTTT. It yields the protein CASSPPQGWEKLFF. The full variable domain, rest sourced from reference TRBV7-9 and TRBJ1-4, is DTGVSQNPRHKITKRGQNVTFRCDPISEHNRLYWYRQTLGQGPEFLTYFQNEAQLEKSRLLSDRFSAERPKGSFSTLEIQRTEQGDSAMYLCASSPPQGWEKLFFGSGTQLSVL.

A word on this clone: At the DNA level, this CDR3 is encoded by other sequences in the same sample as well. The V and J genes are TRBV27 and TRBJ2-7; TRBD1 matches 9 bases. Germline V gene data show CDR1 as MNHEY and CDR2 as SMNVEV (reference sequence). This CDR3 comprises 15 residues. Unmatched junction bases numbered 7, after V lost 6 bases and J lost 1 base. In nucleotides, the CDR3 is TGTGCCAGCAGCGATACAGGGGGCAGGTCCTACGAGCAGTACTTC. It specifies CASSDTGGRSYEQYF.

This chain uses TRBV6-5 with TRBJ2-7; 9 bases are a match to TRBD2. The length of the CDR3 is 16 residues. CDR1 is MNHEY and CDR2 is SVGAGI in the germline V gene. The V gene end was trimmed by 0 bases and the J gene end by 7 bases; junction bases not matched to a gene: 10. CDR3 nucleotides: TGTGCCAGCAGTTACTCCGGCGGGAGGGGTTCGGGGGAGCAGTACTTC. Translating it yields CASSYSGGRGSGEQYF.

This chain joins TRBV6-7 and TRBJ2-6; perhaps TRBD1 as D (5 bases). TRBV6-7 qualifies as an ORF whose function is uncertain. Trimming took off 5 bases at V and 2 bases at J, with 19 bases between the two ends. The CDR3 is 18 residues long. Here the CDR3 reads CASSDPQEIQAGANVLTF. The CDR3 nucleotides read TGTGCCAGCAGTGACCCACAGGAAATACAGGCTGGGGCCAACGTCCTGACTTTC.

This clone was counted once. The CDR3 DNA sequence: TGTGCCAGCAGCCCTACTCTAGATCTCGAGCAGTACTTC. It encodes CASSPTLDLEQYF. The chain is built from TRBV11-1 and TRBJ2-7; D is unclear. The V end was cut by 5 bases, the J end by 6 bases, with 14 bases between. Germline lookup yields CDR1 SGHAT and CDR2 FQDESV (reference sequence). The CDR3 totals 13 residues.

J is TRBJ2-1 and V is TRBV7-2; perhaps TRBD1 as D (8 bases). The CDR3 runs to 15 residues. V lost 3 bases to trimming and J lost 8 bases, with 17 bases between them. Germline CDR1 reads SGHTA; CDR2 reads FQGNSA. The CDR3 coding sequence is TGTGCCAGCAGCTTCACAGGGGGGGATGGATATGAGCAGTTCTTC. This translates into CASSFTGGDGYEQFF.

This chain joins TRBV30 and TRBJ2-5; a weak D match, TRBD2 (6 bases). CDR3 size: 16 residues. With 0 bases removed from V and 5 bases from J, the gap between germline ends came to 19 bases. Germline V gene data show CDR1 as GTSNPN and CDR2 as SVGIG (reference sequence). The CDR3 here is CAWSVRTPAGRETQYF. CDR3 sequence (DNA): TGTGCCTGGAGTGTACGTACTCCGGCGGGACGTGAGACCCAGTACTTC.

The CDR3 nucleotides are TGTGCCTGGATAGGGGGGGCGCAGAGGGGGACTGAAGCTTTCTTT. Translated, it gives CAWIGGAQRGTEAFF. The rearrangement uses TRBV30 and TRBJ1-1; a possible D gene is TRBD1 (6 bases). Trimming removed 4 bases from V and 5 bases from J, with 20 bases in between. This CDR3 region has 15 residues. Germline CDR1 GTSNPN, CDR2 SVGIG (reference sequence). Combining the CDR3 with reference TRBV30 and TRBJ1-1 gives the whole variable domain SQTIHQWPATLVQPVGSPLSLECTVEGTSNPNLYWYRQAAGRGLQLLFYSVGIGQISSEVPQNLSASRPQDRQFILSSKKLLLSDSGFYLCAWIGGAQRGTEAFFGQGTRLTVV.

The rearrangement links TRBV6-1 to TRBJ2-1, with 10 bases aligning to TRBD2. V lost 11 bases, J lost 4 bases, and 11 bases stayed unmatched. Germline V CDR1 and CDR2: MNHNS, SASEGT. This CDR3 is built from 15 residues. CDR3 nucleotide sequence: TGTGCCGGCTCCGAACTAGCGGGAACGTACAATGAGCAGTTCTTC. Its translation: CAGSELAGTYNEQFF.

The rearrangement links TRBV15 to TRBJ1-1, with D possibly matching TRBD1 (5 bases). The CDR3 has 12 residues. Germline V gene sequence: CDR1 LNHNV, CDR2 YYDKDF (reference sequence). The V end lost 1 base, the J end lost 9 bases, and 9 bases lay between the germline ends. The CDR3 is CATSRVGTKAFF. As DNA, the CDR3 is TGTGCCACCAGCAGAGTGGGGACTAAAGCTTTCTTT.

This rearrangement joins TRBV27 to TRBJ2-7, with TRBD1 as a possible D gene (6 bases). Germline CDR1 MNHEY, CDR2 SMNVEV (reference sequence). The CDR3 is made up of 14 amino acids. Trimming took off 2 bases at V and 2 bases at J, with 10 bases between the two ends. CDR3 bases: TGTGCCAGCAGTTTAAGGGGGACAACCTACGAGCAGTACTTC. Its translation is CASSLRGTTYEQYF.

The gene calls are TRBV15 and TRBJ2-2; the match to TRBD1 covers 8 bases. V gave up 5 bases and J gave up 5 bases; unmatched junction bases: 7. This CDR3 is 15 amino acids long. Looked up from germline, CDR1 is LNHNV and CDR2 is YYDKDF (reference sequence). CDR3 sequence: CATSPPGTGTGELFF. The DNA for the CDR3 is TGTGCCACCAGCCCCCCCGGGACAGGAACCGGGGAGCTGTTTTTT.